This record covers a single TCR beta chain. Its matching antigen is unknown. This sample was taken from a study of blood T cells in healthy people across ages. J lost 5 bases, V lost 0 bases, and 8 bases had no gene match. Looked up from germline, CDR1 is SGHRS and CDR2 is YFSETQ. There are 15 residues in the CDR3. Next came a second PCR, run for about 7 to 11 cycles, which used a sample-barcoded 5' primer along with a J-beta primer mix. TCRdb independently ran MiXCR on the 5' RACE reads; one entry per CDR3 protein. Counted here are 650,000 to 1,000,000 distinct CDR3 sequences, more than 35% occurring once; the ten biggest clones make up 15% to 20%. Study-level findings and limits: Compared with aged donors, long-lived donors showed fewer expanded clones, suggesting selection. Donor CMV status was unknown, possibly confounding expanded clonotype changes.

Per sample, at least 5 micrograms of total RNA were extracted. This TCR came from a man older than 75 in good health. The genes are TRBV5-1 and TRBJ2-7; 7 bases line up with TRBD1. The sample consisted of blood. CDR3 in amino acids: CASSLGAGGVHEQYF. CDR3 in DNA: TGCGCCAGCAGCTTGGGCGCAGGGGGTGTCCACGAGCAGTACTTC.